This paragraph reports one T cell receptor beta chain. Antigen specificity is unknown. The source of the sample is a study of early T cells in non-severe SARS-CoV-2 infection. Overall study: Bulk RNA from unsorted whole blood was sequenced; chains were unpaired.

Individual cDNA molecules were tagged with unique molecular identifiers. From the 5' RACE reads, TCRdb called clonotypes with MiXCR, one entry per CDR3 protein. The table records about 70,000 distinct CDR3 sequences, about 11% of them present only once. Trimming removed 4 bases from V and 2 bases from J; junction bases left unmatched: 4. Germline CDR1 is LGHNA and CDR2 is YNFKEQ. The CDR3 has 14 residues. Regarding the study as a whole: There was a bias toward anti-spike CD8 responses in VDJdb matching, which missed private and CD4 specificities.

This clonotype was obtained from an adult who was a healthcare worker with PCR-confirmed SARS-CoV-2 infection or an uninfected control (not recorded which). The sample taken for sequencing was whole blood. The chain has TRBV4-2 and TRBJ2-7, with 8 positions matching TRBD2. CDR3 in amino acids: CASSRGGPPYEQYF. The CDR3 DNA reads TGTGCCAGCAGCCGCGGGGGGCCTCCCTACGAGCAGTACTTC.